The following is a TCR beta chain sequence with its context. Other nucleotide sequences in the sample specify the same CDR3. The study recruited people aged roughly 18 to 89 years across around 24 US areas. This specimen belongs to a study of blood T cell repertoires in COVID-19. For the study at large: Samples representing acute and convalescent COVID-19 were sourced from the United States, Italy and Spain.

Authors' data handling: Cell counts per sample came from amplifying reference gene primers. Method: immunoSEQ multiplex PCR; TCRdb's copy keeps in-frame clones and lacks some. The V and J calls and clone size were taken over from that table, and D and trimming were inferred from the DNA. The profile covers around 250,000 clones, with 70% to 90% appearing a single time and 1.5% to 2% taken by the ten largest. The CDR3 has 13 residues. The V end lost 6 bases, the J end lost 2 bases, and 8 bases lay between the germline ends. Germline V lookup: CDR1 WSHSY, CDR2 SAAADI. The chain uses TRBV10-2 and TRBJ1-5; D might be TRBD1 (6 bases). Sequences were obtained from PBMCs or T cells enriched from blood (not recorded which). This receptor was identified in a woman aged 45-59 years who had recovered from COVID-19. The CDR3 protein is CASRDRRNQPQHF. CDR3 bases: TGCGCCAGCAGGGACAGACGCAATCAGCCCCAGCATTTT.